This is a list of T cell receptor beta chains from one sample in a study of T cells expressing NK-cell markers. TCRdb reprocessed the 5' RACE reads and reports one entry per CDR3 protein, with no DNA. The listing records some 120,000 distinct CDR3 sequences. The sample consisted of blood T cells: a sorted CD56 or NKG2C T cell subset, CD4+ or CD8+ T cells, or bulk PBMC T cells (not recorded which). These receptors were collected from a woman between 18 and 75 years old in good health. The CDR3 runs from the conserved cysteine through the conserved F or W. Each record gives: J gene, V gene, CDR3 protein.

J gene: TRBJ2-3; V gene: TRBV4-3; CDR3 protein: CASSQDNRFTDTQYF
J gene: TRBJ2-1; V gene: TRBV28; CDR3 protein: CASSPRLAVDNEQFF
J gene: TRBJ2-2; V gene: TRBV7-6; CDR3 protein: CASSLGDSYTGELFF
J gene: TRBJ2-1; V gene: TRBV27; CDR3 protein: CASSGWDSYNEQFF
J gene: TRBJ1-1; V gene: TRBV7-9; CDR3 protein: CASSLAVNAEAFF
J gene: TRBJ1-2; V gene: TRBV5-1; CDR3 protein: CASSLAIEPAYTF
J gene: TRBJ2-3; V gene: TRBV10-2; CDR3 protein: CASSVLGGRLSTDTQYF
J gene: TRBJ1-1; V gene: TRBV5-1; CDR3 protein: CASSLVRPLGTEAFF
J gene: TRBJ2-1; V gene: TRBV7-9; CDR3 protein: CASSDTRGSYNEQFF
J gene: TRBJ1-5; V gene: TRBV20-1; CDR3 protein: CSASRGNQPQHF
J gene: TRBJ2-1; V gene: TRBV12-3/TRBV12-4; CDR3 protein: CASSPHPGTEDNEQFF
J gene: TRBJ1-2; V gene: TRBV6-2/TRBV6-3; CDR3 protein: CASSSDSLARHGYTF
J gene: TRBJ2-3; V gene: TRBV4-3; CDR3 protein: CASSQDDVGGGTDTQYF
J gene: TRBJ2-7; V gene: TRBV19; CDR3 protein: CASRPKGANYEQYF
J gene: TRBJ2-2; V gene: TRBV19; CDR3 protein: CASSPGLGLAGPTGELFF
J gene: TRBJ1-6; V gene: TRBV12-3/TRBV12-4; CDR3 protein: CASSPGGSPLHF
J gene: TRBJ2-5; V gene: TRBV2; CDR3 protein: CASSDPSVTETQETQYF
J gene: TRBJ2-3; V gene: TRBV9; CDR3 protein: CASSPPVLTDTQYF
J gene: TRBJ2-7; V gene: TRBV27; CDR3 protein: CASSWAGERYEQYF
J gene: TRBJ1-5; V gene: TRBV6-5; CDR3 protein: CASSWTGAQPQHF
J gene: TRBJ2-1; V gene: TRBV20-1; CDR3 protein: CSARLAGGRNEQFF
J gene: TRBJ2-5; V gene: TRBV4-1; CDR3 protein: CASSRTGDQTQYF
J gene: TRBJ2-1; V gene: TRBV9; CDR3 protein: CASSVGLAGVLHEQFF
J gene: TRBJ1-5; V gene: TRBV12-3/TRBV12-4; CDR3 protein: CASSPGPYQPQHF
J gene: TRBJ2-7; V gene: TRBV20-1; CDR3 protein: CSARDHRGRSEQYF
J gene: TRBJ2-7; V gene: TRBV5-1; CDR3 protein: CASSPLALSSYEQYF
J gene: TRBJ1-1; V gene: TRBV6-5; CDR3 protein: CASSYSPDFKAFF
J gene: TRBJ1-2; V gene: TRBV5-4; CDR3 protein: CASSQVTGFNYGYTF
J gene: TRBJ2-7; V gene: TRBV29-1; CDR3 protein: CSVVDRVNYEQYF
J gene: TRBJ2-2; V gene: TRBV24-1; CDR3 protein: CATSDPTSGGTGELFF
J gene: TRBJ2-4; V gene: TRBV5-1; CDR3 protein: CASESDRVFFQYF
J gene: TRBJ1-1; V gene: TRBV5-4; CDR3 protein: CASRTRENTEAFF
J gene: TRBJ2-1; V gene: TRBV7-3; CDR3 protein: CASSLLAGTYNEQFF
J gene: TRBJ1-2; V gene: TRBV10-3; CDR3 protein: CAISEFTTGPYGYTF
J gene: TRBJ2-1; V gene: TRBV11-2; CDR3 protein: CASSLMTVHNEQFF
J gene: TRBJ2-7; V gene: TRBV7-9; CDR3 protein: CASRPGTSGYEQYF
J gene: TRBJ1-1; V gene: TRBV4-3; CDR3 protein: CASSQDGIGDRAFF
J gene: TRBJ2-3; V gene: TRBV4-2; CDR3 protein: CASSQAASITDTQYF
J gene: TRBJ2-1; V gene: TRBV12-3/TRBV12-4; CDR3 protein: CASRDSGSLEQFF
J gene: TRBJ2-3; V gene: TRBV21-1; CDR3 protein: CASSSYREKADTQYF
J gene: TRBJ2-2; V gene: TRBV20-1; CDR3 protein: CSASDTSGRQKFGELFF
J gene: TRBJ1-2; V gene: TRBV11-2; CDR3 protein: CASSFGDHYGYTF
J gene: TRBJ2-5; V gene: TRBV20-1; CDR3 protein: CSASLGGGETQYF
J gene: TRBJ1-1; V gene: TRBV5-1; CDR3 protein: CASTILGGTEAFF
J gene: TRBJ2-3; V gene: TRBV7-2; CDR3 protein: CASSLEASGVADTQYF
J gene: TRBJ2-1; V gene: TRBV19; CDR3 protein: CASSEGLLTNNEQFF
J gene: TRBJ1-1; V gene: TRBV7-9; CDR3 protein: CASSSLLNTEAFF
J gene: TRBJ2-3; V gene: TRBV7-9; CDR3 protein: CASSLGRPDPDTDTQYF
J gene: TRBJ2-1; V gene: TRBV6-1; CDR3 protein: CASSELGTSGFNEQFF
J gene: TRBJ1-4; V gene: TRBV4-3; CDR3 protein: CASSQVVWKPNEKLFF
J gene: TRBJ1-5; V gene: TRBV5-1; CDR3 protein: CASSLAPDSNQPQHF
J gene: TRBJ2-1; V gene: TRBV5-1; CDR3 protein: CASSLEGVHAYNEQFF
J gene: TRBJ2-7; V gene: TRBV12-3/TRBV12-4; CDR3 protein: CASGLVSTEQYF